The 19 T cell receptor beta chains in this list originate from one sample, sequenced in a study of cytotoxic CD8 clonotypes in ibrutinib-treated CLL. This table comes from immunoSEQ multiplex PCR, and its TCRdb copy is limited to in-frame clones, with some not included. The repertoire holds approximately 100,000 clones, 75% to 80% seen once, with around 25% in the top ten. This specimen consisted of PBMCs, obtained after 24 months of ibrutinib treatment. Receptors originate from a human donor with chronic lymphocytic leukemia.

V gene TRBV7-3 combines with J gene TRBJ2-1; TRBD2 aligns across 9 bases. Looked up from germline, CDR1 is SGHTA and CDR2 is FQGTGA. CDR3 length: 18 amino acids. Trimming took 1 base from V and 7 from J; bases not matched to a gene: 14. The CDR3 bases are TGTGCCAGCAGCTTAAGTGCGACGACTAGCGGAGGAAGGAATGAGCAGTTCTTC. Its protein is CASSLSATTSGGRNEQFF.

The chain uses TRBV18 and TRBJ1-1; D may be TRBD1 (6 bases). Germline V gives CDR1 KGHSH, CDR2 LQKENI. This CDR3 contains 15 residues. V lost 3 bases, J lost 5 bases, and 16 bases lay in between. The DNA of the CDR3 is TGTGCCAGCTCACCTATTACAGGGTCAGGTACTGAAGCTTTCTTT. Its protein is CASSPITGSGTEAFF. The whole variable domain, filled in from reference TRBV18 and TRBJ1-1, reads NAGVMQNPRHLVRRRGQEARLRCSPMKGHSHVYWYRQLPEEGLKFMVYLQKENIIDESGMPKERFSAEFPKEGPSILRIQQVVRGDSAAYFCASSPITGSGTEAFFGQGTRLTVV.

This rearrangement joins TRBV6-1 to TRBJ1-2; 8 positions match TRBD1. CDR1 is MNHNS and CDR2 is SASEGT in the germline V gene. The CDR3 totals 13 residues. Trimming cost V 7 bases and J 4 bases; bases outside gene matches: 5. CDR3 DNA: TGTGCCAGCACAGGACAGGGTGGCTATGGCTACACCTTC. Its protein product is CASTGQGGYGYTF.

The V gene is TRBV7-2, the J gene TRBJ1-5, with a tentative D call TRBD1 (6 bases). This CDR3 spans 14 amino acids. The germline V gene has CDR1 SGHTA and CDR2 FQGNSA. Trimming took 3 bases from V and 6 from J, leaving 12 bases between them. DNA of the CDR3: TGTGCCAGCAGCTTGTCAGGGGCTAGTCAGCCCCAGCATTTT. Its translation: CASSLSGASQPQHF.

This chain's CDR3 is CSVEGRGETEAFF. As DNA, the CDR3 is TGCAGCGTTGAAGGCAGGGGGGAGACTGAAGCTTTCTTT. This chain joins TRBV29-1 and TRBJ1-1, with 7 bases lining up with TRBD1. Germline CDR1 SQVTM, CDR2 ANQGSEA. The trim removed 1 base at V and 5 bases at J, leaving 4 bases unmatched. The CDR3 loop spans 13 amino acids.

The rearrangement uses TRBV10-3 and TRBJ1-5, with D possibly TRBD1 on 5 matching bases. Germline V CDR1 and CDR2: ENHRY, SYGVKD. With 5 bases removed from V and 5 bases from J, the gap between germline ends came to 10 bases. The CDR3 covers 13 residues. DNA of the CDR3: TGTGCCATCAGTCGGGGACGCGATCAGCCCCAGCATTTT. This encodes CAISRGRDQPQHF.

The genes are TRBV7-3 and TRBJ2-3; weak D call: TRBD2 (5 bases). Trimming removed 1 base from V and 3 bases from J, with 11 bases in between. CDR1 and CDR2 (germline): SGHTA, FQGTGA. This CDR3 spans 15 amino acids. The CDR3 reads CASSLIPSGTDTQYF. In nucleotides, the CDR3 is TGTGCCAGCAGCTTAATTCCCAGCGGAACAGATACGCAGTATTTT.

The chain carries TRBV18 and TRBJ2-5, with a tentative D call TRBD1 (5 bases). CDR1 and CDR2 (germline): KGHSH, LQKENI. The CDR3 runs to 13 residues. The V and J ends lost 7 bases and 4 bases respectively, with 13 bases between them. The CDR3 spells CASLSGQGETQYF. The CDR3 DNA follows: TGTGCCAGCTTGTCCGGGCAGGGAGAGACCCAGTACTTC.

The chain has TRBV19 and TRBJ1-5, with D possibly TRBD1 on 6 matching bases. The germline CDR1 and CDR2 sequences are LNHDA and SQIVND (reference sequence). The CDR3 contains 16 residues. V lost 7 bases and J lost 4, with 20 bases in between. The CDR3 DNA reads TGTGCCAGTAACTCAGGACAGTGGAGAGTAAATCAGCCCCAGCATTTT. This translates into CASNSGQWRVNQPQHF.

The rearrangement joins TRBV19 to TRBJ2-2, with 9 positions matching TRBD1. V gave up 6 bases and J gave up 7 bases; unmatched junction bases: 6. This CDR3 comprises 14 residues. Germline V gives CDR1 LNHDA, CDR2 SQIVND (reference sequence). CDR3 sequence (DNA): TGTGCCAGTAGCTACAGGGGGCCTAACGGGGAGCTGTTTTTT. The encoded protein is CASSYRGPNGELFF.

The chain links TRBV5-1 to TRBJ1-1; D is unresolved. The CDR3 sequence is 12 residues long. V gave up 5 bases and J gave up 1 base, with 6 bases separating them. Germline CDR1 SGHRS, CDR2 YFSETQ. In DNA form, the CDR3 reads TGCGCCAGCAGTAGTGGGAACACTGAAGCTTTCTTT. Its protein is CASSSGNTEAFF.

The chain recombines TRBV28 with TRBJ1-4; D not resolved. Trimming shortened V by 5 bases and J by 1 base, and 11 bases separated the two germline ends. There are 15 residues in the CDR3. CDR1 MDHEN and CDR2 SYDVKM come from the germline V gene. The CDR3 here is CASSPLGETNEKLFF. The CDR3 nucleotides read TGTGCCAGCAGTCCCCTTGGGGAAACTAATGAAAAACTGTTTTTT.

The chain employs TRBV13 and TRBJ2-1, with TRBD2 matching over 10 bases. CDR3 size: 18 residues. V trimming: 1 base; J trimming: 10 bases; junction bases outside the gene matches: 16. Germline loops: CDR1 PRHDT, CDR2 FYEKMQ (reference sequence). This CDR3 reads CASSLVIKREGDGEEQFF. CDR3 coding DNA: TGTGCCAGCAGCTTAGTTATCAAGCGGGAGGGAGATGGGGAGGAGCAGTTCTTC.

In nucleotides, the CDR3 is TGTGCCAGCAGTTACTCGGTCCTTTCGGGTGGCCACGAGCAGTACTTC. This codes for CASSYSVLSGGHEQYF. The rearrangement joins TRBV6-5 to TRBJ2-7; D unclear. V lost 0 bases and J 5 bases, leaving 17 bases between the germline ends. Germline assignment: CDR1 MNHEY and CDR2 SVGAGI. The CDR3 has 16 residues.

The gene calls are TRBV5-4 and TRBJ1-1; possible D gene TRBD1, 5 bases. Germline V CDR1 and CDR2: SGHNT, YYREEE (reference sequence). This CDR3 is built from 14 residues. Trimming left V 2 bases short and J 3 bases short, with 11 bases between. The CDR3 DNA reads as TGTGCCAGCAGCTTTAGGGGAGATGACACTGAAGCTTTCTTT. Translating it yields CASSFRGDDTEAFF.

The V and J genes are TRBV28 and TRBJ1-2; 7 bases align to TRBD1. This CDR3 contains 16 residues. Germline V gene data show CDR1 as MDHEN and CDR2 as SYDVKM. V lost 1 base to trimming and J lost 3 bases; unmatched junction nucleotides: 8. CDR3 sequence reads: CASSLSGTANYYGYTF. The CDR3, as DNA: TGTGCCAGCAGTTTATCCGGGACAGCGAACTACTATGGCTACACCTTC.

In its sample, this clone was seen once. This rearrangement joins TRBV6-6 to TRBJ2-1; TRBD2 matches at 10 bases. Germline CDR1 is MNHNY and CDR2 is SVGAGI (reference sequence). V lost 5 bases and J lost 5; bases outside the gene matches: 3. The CDR3 contains 14 residues. CDR3 DNA sequence: TGTGCCAGCAGTCGGACTAGCGGAAACAATGAGCAGTTCTTC. Amino acid sequence: CASSRTSGNNEQFF.

This clone occurred many times. The V gene is TRBV29-1, the J gene TRBJ2-1; 7 nucleotides agree with TRBD2. CDR1 and CDR2 from the germline V gene are SQVTM and ANQGSEA. V dropped 2 bases and J dropped 4; count of bases not matched to a gene: 8. The CDR3 covers 15 residues. Written as DNA, the CDR3 is TGCAGCGTTGAATTGTGGGAGGGCCAATACAATGAGCAGTTCTTC. Translation: CSVELWEGQYNEQFF.

This clone showed up just a few times. V is TRBV27 and J is TRBJ1-1, with D maybe TRBD1 (6 bases). This CDR3 has 16 residues. V was shortened by 0 bases and J by 11 bases, with 22 bases between the two germline ends. The germline gives CDR1 MNHEY, CDR2 SMNVEV (reference sequence). The CDR3 loop reads CASSLSNPDSLTHAFF. In DNA form, the CDR3 reads TGTGCCAGCAGTTTATCCAACCCGGACAGCCTGACCCACGCTTTCTTT.